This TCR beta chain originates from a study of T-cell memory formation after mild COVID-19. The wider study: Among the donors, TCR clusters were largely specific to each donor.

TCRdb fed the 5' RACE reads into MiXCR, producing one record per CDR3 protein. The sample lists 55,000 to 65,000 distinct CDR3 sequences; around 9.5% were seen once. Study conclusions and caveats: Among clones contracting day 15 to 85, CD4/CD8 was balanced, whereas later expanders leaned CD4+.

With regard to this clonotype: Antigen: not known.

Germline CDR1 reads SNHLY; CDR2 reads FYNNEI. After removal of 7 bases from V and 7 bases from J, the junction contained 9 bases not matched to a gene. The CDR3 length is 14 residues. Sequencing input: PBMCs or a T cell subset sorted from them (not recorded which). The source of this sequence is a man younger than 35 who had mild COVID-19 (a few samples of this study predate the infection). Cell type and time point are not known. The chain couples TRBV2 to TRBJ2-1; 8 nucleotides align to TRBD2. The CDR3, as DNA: TGTGCCAGCATGGGGTGGACGGGGGGGAATGAGCAGTTCTTC. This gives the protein CASMGWTGGNEQFF.